Below, one T cell receptor beta chain is given with its context. Its target is not known. The sample is drawn from a study of beta chain features in type 1 diabetes. Whole-study findings and limits: Type 1 diabetes patients showed fewer insertions and more deletions at VDJ junctions. Among patients, naive, central memory and Treg TCRB repertoires appeared more similar than among healthy donors. When Type 1 diabetes patients were examined, their TCRB CDR3s proved moderately but significantly shorter in all four CD4+ subsets. PCR might favor shorter templates, but any such skew would affect patients and controls equally.

Expressed TCRB transcripts were sequenced after all isolated RNA was converted to cDNA. Assay: immunoSEQ multiplex PCR; the TCRdb copy retains only in-frame clones and omits some. The sample holds 500,000 to 850,000 clones; around 15% are singletons and the top ten take just under 0.04%. CD4+ cells of the naive, central memory, regulatory and stem cell-like memory types were sorted via CD45RO/CCR7/CD25/CD127/CD95/CD27. The V end lost 5 bases, the J end lost 4 bases, and 9 bases lay between the germline ends. Germline loops: CDR1 SEHNR, CDR2 FQNEAQ (reference sequence). The CDR3 spans 12 residues. This chain joins TRBV7-9 and TRBJ2-7; D remains ambiguous. The sample consisted of naive CD4+ T cells from blood. The sequence derives from a man aged 18 to 29 with type 1 diabetes. In nucleotides, the CDR3 is TGTGCCAGCAGCACCGTAACGTACGAGCAGTACTTC. The encoded protein is CASSTVTYEQYF.